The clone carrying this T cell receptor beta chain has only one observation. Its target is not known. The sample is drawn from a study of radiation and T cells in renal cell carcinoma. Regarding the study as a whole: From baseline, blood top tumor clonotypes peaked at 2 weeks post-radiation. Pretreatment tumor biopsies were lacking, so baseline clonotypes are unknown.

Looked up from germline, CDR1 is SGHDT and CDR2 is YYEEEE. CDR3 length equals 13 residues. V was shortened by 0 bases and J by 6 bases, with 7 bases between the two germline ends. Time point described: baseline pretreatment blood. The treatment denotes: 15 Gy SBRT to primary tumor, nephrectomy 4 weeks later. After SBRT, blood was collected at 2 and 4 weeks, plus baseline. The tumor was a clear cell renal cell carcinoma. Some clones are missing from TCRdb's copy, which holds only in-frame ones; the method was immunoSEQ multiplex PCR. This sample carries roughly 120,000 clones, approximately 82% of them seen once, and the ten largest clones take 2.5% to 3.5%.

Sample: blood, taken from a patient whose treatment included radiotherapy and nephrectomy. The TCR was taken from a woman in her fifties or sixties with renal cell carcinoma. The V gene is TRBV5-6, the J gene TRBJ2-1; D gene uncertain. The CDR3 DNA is TGTGCCAGCAGCTTGGTTTCGGGCAATGAGCAGTTCTTC. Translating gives CASSLVSGNEQFF.